This TCR beta chain was captured in a study of blood T cells in healthy people across ages. V lost 4 bases and J lost 1, with 14 bases in between. Germline-derived CDR1 and CDR2 are DFQATT and SNEGSKA (reference sequence). The CDR3 spans 15 residues. Every sample had a minimum of 6 million PBMCs isolated. Samples each yielded at least 5.5 micrograms of total RNA. Through a sample-barcoded 5' primer and a J-beta primer mix, a second PCR was run for about 6 to 11 cycles. Every molecule of cDNA carried a tag from a template-switch adaptor with 12 random nucleotides. TCRdb reanalysed the 5' RACE reads using MiXCR and keeps one entry per CDR3 protein. The sample holds approximately 800,000 distinct CDR3 sequences, about 53% seen once.

The rearrangement joins TRBV20-1 to TRBJ2-1; D is possibly TRBD2 (6 bases). Material: blood. This clonotype was sampled from a man older than 75 in good health. The CDR3 sequence is CSATVFGGSYNEQFF. In nucleotides, the CDR3 is TGCAGTGCTACGGTTTTCGGGGGTTCCTACAATGAGCAGTTCTTC.